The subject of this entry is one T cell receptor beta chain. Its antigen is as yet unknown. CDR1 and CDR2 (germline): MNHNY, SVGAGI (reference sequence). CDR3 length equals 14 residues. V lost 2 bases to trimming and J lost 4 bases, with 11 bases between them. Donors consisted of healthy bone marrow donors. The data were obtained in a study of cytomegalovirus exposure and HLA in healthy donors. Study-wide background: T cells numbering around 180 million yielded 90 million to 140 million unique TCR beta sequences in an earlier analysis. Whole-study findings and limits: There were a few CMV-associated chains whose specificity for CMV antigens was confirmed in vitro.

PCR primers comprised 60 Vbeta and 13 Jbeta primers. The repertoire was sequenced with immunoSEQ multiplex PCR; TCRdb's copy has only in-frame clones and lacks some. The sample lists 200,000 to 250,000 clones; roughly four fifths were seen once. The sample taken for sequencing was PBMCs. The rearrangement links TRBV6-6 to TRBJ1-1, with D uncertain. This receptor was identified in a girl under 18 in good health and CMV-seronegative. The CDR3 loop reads CASSYRYSSTEAFF. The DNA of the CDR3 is TGTGCCAGCAGTTACAGATACTCAAGCACTGAAGCTTTCTTT.